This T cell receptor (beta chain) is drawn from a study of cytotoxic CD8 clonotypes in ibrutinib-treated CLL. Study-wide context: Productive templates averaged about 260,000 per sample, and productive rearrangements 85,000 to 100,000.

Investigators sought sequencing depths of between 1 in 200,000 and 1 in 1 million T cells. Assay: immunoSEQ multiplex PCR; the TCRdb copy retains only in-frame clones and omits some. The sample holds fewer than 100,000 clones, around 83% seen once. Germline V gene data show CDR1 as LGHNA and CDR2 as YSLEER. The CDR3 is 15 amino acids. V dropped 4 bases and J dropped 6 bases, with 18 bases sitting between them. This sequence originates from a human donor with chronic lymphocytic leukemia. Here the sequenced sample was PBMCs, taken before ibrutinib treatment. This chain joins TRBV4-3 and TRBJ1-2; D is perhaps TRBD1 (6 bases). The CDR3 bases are TGCGCCAGCAGCCGGGCCGGATCGGACAGCGATGGCTACACCTTC. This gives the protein CASSRAGSDSDGYTF.